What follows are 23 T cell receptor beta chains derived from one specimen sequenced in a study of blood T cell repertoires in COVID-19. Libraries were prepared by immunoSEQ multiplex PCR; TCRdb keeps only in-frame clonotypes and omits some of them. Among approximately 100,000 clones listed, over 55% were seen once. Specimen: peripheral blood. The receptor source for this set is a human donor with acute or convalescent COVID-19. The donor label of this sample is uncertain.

The CDR3, as DNA: TGCAGCGTTCGGCAGGGCAGCCAAGAGACCCAGTACTTC. The encoded protein is CSVRQGSQETQYF. The genes are TRBV29-1 and TRBJ2-5; tentative D call: TRBD1 (5 bases). The CDR3 consists of 13 residues. V lost 5 bases, J lost 1 base, and 11 bases lay in between. CDR1 is SQVTM and CDR2 is ANQGSEA in the germline V gene.

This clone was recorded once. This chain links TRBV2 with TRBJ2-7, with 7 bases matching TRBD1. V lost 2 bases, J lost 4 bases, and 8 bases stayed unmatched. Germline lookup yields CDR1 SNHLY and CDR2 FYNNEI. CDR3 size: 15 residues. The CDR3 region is CASSETKGQSYEQYV. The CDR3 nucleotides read TGTGCCAGCAGTGAAACTAAGGGACAGAGTTACGAGCAGTACGTC.

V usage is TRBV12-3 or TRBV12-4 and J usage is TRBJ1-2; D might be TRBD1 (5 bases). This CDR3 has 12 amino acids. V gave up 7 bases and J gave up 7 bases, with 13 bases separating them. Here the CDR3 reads CASTPGGGGYTF. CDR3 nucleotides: TGTGCCAGCACCCCTGGGGGGGGTGGCTACACCTTC.

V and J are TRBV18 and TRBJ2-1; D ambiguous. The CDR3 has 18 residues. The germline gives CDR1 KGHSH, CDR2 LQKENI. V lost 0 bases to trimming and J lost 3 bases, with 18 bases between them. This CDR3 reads CASSPPIIEAYYYNEQFF. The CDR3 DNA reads TGTGCCAGCTCACCACCTATAATAGAAGCCTACTACTACAATGAGCAGTTCTTC.

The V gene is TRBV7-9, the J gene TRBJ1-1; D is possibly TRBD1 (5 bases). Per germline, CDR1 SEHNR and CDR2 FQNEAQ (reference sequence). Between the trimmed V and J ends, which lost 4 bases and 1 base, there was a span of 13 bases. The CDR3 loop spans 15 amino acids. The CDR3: CASSSSDRANTEAFF. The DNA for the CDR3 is TGTGCCAGCAGCTCCTCAGACAGAGCGAACACTGAAGCTTTCTTT. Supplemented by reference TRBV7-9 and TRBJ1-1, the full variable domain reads DTGVSQNPRHKITKRGQNVTFRCDPISEHNRLYWYRQTLGQGPEFLTYFQNEAQLEKSRLLSDRFSAERPKGSFSTLEIQRTEQGDSAMYLCASSSSDRANTEAFFGQGTRLTVV.

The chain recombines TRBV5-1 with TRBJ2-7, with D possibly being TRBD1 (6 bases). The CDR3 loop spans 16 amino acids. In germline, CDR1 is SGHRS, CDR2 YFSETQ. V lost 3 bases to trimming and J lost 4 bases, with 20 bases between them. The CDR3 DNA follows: TGCGCCAGCAGCTCTCCCTGGACAGTTTGCTCATACGAGCAGTACGTC. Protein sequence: CASSSPWTVCSYEQYV.

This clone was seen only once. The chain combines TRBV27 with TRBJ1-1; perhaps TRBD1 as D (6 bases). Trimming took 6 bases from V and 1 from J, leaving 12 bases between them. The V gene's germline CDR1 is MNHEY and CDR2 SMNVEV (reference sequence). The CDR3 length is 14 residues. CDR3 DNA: TGTGCCAGCAGGAGTCCGGGACAGAACACTGAAGCTTTCTTT. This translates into CASRSPGQNTEAFF.

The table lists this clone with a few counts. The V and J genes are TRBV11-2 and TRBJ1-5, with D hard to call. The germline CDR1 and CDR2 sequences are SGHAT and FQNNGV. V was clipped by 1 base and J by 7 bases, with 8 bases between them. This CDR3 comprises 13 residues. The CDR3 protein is CASSLGVPQPQHF. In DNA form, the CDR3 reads TGTGCCAGCAGCTTAGGCGTGCCGCAGCCCCAGCATTTT.

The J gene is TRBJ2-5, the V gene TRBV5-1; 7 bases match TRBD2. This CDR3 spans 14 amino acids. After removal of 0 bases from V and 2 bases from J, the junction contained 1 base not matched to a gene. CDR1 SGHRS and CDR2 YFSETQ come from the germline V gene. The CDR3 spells CASSLGLAQETQYF. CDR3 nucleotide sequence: TGCGCCAGCAGCTTGGGACTAGCACAAGAGACCCAGTACTTC.

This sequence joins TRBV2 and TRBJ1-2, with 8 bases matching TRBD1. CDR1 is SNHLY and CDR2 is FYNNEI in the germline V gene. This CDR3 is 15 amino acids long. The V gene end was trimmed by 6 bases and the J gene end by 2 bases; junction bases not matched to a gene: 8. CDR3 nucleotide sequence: TGTGCCAGCAGAGAGACAGGGGTCGCGAACTATGGCTACACCTTC. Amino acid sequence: CASRETGVANYGYTF.

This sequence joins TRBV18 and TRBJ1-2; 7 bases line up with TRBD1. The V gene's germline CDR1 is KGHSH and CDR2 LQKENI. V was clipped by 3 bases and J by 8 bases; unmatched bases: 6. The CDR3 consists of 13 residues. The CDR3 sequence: CASSPTGQEGYTF. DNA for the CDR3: TGTGCCAGCTCACCGACAGGGCAAGAGGGCTACACCTTC.

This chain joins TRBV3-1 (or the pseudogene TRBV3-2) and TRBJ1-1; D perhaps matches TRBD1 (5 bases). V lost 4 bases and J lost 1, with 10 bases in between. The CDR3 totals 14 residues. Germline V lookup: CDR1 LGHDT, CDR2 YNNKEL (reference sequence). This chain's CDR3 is CASSLQTGNTEAFF. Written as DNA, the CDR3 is TGTGCCAGCAGCCTCCAAACAGGGAACACTGAAGCTTTCTTT.

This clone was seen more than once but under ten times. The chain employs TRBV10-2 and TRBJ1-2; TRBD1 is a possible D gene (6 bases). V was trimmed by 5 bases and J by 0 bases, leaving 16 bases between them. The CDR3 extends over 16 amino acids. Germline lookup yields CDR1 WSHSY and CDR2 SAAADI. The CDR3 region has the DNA TGCGCCAGCAGTTGGGGGCCGGTAGCAGCTAACTATGGCTACACCTTC. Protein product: CASSWGPVAANYGYTF.

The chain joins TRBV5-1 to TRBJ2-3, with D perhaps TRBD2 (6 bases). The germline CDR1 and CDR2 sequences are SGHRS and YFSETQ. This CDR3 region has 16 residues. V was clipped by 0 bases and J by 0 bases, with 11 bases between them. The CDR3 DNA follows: TGCGCCAGCAGCTTGGTTCCAGCGGGTAGCACAGATACGCAGTATTTT. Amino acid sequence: CASSLVPAGSTDTQYF. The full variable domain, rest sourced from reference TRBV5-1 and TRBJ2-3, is KAGVTQTPRYLIKTRGQQVTLSCSPISGHRSVSWYQQTPGQGLQFLFEYFSETQRNKGNFPGRFSGRQFSNSRSEMNVSTLELGDSALYLCASSLVPAGSTDTQYFGPGTRLTVL.

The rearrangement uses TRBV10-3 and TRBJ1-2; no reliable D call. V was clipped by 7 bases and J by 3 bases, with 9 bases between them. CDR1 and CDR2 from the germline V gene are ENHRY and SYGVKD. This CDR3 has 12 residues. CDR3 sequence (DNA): TGTGCCATCAATTCCGGTGACTATGGCTACACCTTC. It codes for CAINSGDYGYTF.

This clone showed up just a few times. CDR3 in amino acids: CASSAGLYSYNEQFF. The CDR3 region has the DNA TGTGCCAGCAGCGCCGGACTATACTCCTACAATGAGCAGTTCTTC. The genes are TRBV9 and TRBJ2-1; maybe TRBD2 (6 bases). Germline loops: CDR1 SGDLS, CDR2 YYNGEE. CDR3 length: 15 residues. Trimming stripped 3 bases from V and 0 bases from J, with 10 bases between.

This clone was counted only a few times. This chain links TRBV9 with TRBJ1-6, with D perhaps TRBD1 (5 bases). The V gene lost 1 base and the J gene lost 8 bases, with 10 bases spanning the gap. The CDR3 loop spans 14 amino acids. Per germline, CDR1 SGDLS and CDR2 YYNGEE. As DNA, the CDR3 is TGTGCCAGCAGCGTAAAGGGGAAGGATTCACCCCTCCACTTT. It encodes CASSVKGKDSPLHF. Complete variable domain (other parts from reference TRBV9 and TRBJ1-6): DSGVTQTPKHLITATGQRVTLRCSPRSGDLSVYWYQQSLDQGLQFLIQYYNGEERAKGNILERFSAQQFPDLHSELNLSSLELGDSALYFCASSVKGKDSPLHFGNGTRLTVT.

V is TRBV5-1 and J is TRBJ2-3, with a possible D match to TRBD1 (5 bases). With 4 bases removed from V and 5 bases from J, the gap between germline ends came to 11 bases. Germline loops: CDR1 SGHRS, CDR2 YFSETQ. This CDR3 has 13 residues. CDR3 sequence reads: CASSTRQIDTQYF. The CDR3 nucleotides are TGCGCCAGCAGCACCCGACAGATAGATACGCAGTATTTT.

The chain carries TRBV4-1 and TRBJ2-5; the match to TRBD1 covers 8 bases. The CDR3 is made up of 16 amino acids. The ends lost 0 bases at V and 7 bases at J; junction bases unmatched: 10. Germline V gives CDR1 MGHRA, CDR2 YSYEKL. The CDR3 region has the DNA TGCGCCAGCAGCCAAGAACGGGGACAGGTCGGGGGGACCCAGTACTTC. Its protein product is CASSQERGQVGGTQYF.

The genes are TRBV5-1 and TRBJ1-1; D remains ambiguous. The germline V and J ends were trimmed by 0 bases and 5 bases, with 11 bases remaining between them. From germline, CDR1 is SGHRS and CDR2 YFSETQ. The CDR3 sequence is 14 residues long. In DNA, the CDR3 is TGCGCCAGCAGCTTGGTTCCGGGCGGGACTGAAGCTTTCTTT. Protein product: CASSLVPGGTEAFF. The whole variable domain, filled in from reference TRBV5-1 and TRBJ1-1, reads KAGVTQTPRYLIKTRGQQVTLSCSPISGHRSVSWYQQTPGQGLQFLFEYFSETQRNKGNFPGRFSGRQFSNSRSEMNVSTLELGDSALYLCASSLVPGGTEAFFGQGTRLTVV.

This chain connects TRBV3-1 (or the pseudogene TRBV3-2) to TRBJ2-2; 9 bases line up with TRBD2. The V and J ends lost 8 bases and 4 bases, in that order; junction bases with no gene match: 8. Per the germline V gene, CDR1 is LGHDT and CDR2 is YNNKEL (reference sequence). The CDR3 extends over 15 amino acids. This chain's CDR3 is CASGGGASTTGELFF. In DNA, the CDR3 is TGTGCCAGCGGCGGGGGGGCCTCGACCACCGGGGAGCTGTTTTTT.

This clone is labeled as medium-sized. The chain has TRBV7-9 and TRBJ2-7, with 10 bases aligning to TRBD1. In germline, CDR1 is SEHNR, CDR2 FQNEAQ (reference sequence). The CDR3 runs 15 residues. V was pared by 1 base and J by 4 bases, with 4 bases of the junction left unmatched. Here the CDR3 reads CASSLGPGQGYEQYF. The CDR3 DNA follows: TGTGCCAGCAGCTTAGGCCCGGGACAGGGGTACGAGCAGTACTTC.

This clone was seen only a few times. CDR3 in amino acids: CASSYSFRGGDTEAFF. DNA of the CDR3: TGTGCCAGCAGTTACAGCTTCAGGGGAGGGGACACTGAAGCTTTCTTT. The rearrangement uses TRBV6-5 and TRBJ1-1; tentatively, D is TRBD1 (6 bases). The germline V and J ends were trimmed by 2 bases and 3 bases, with 16 bases remaining between them. The CDR3 has 16 amino acids. The germline V gene encodes CDR1 MNHEY and CDR2 SVGAGI.